The text below deals with one T cell receptor beta chain. This was a survey-level run. Clones were read by immunoSEQ multiplex PCR, and TCRdb kept only the in-frame ones, dropping some. The sample yields 30,000 to 40,000 clones, 65% to 80% seen once. CDR3 length: 14 residues. V lost 4 bases and J lost 0, with 10 bases in between. Germline lookup yields CDR1 LNHNV and CDR2 YYDKDF (reference sequence). This sample is part of a study of STAT5B mutations in CD4+ large granular lymphocyte leukemia. The rearrangement joins TRBV15 to TRBJ2-7; the D is unclear. The sample comprised CD4+ T cells from blood buffy coats. This receptor was identified in a human donor in good health. DNA for the CDR3: TGTGCCACCAGCAAAGAGTTGAGCTCCTACGAGCAGTACTTC. Its translation: CATSKELSSYEQYF.